The present entry profiles one T cell receptor beta chain with its context. Its antigen is unidentified. Donors were nominally healthy when sampled, though unrecorded immune exposures were likely. This record comes from a study of cytomegalovirus exposure and HLA in healthy donors. Study-wide points: Analysis performed later found about 18,000 TCR beta sequences associated with HLA alleles at 0.05 false discovery rate.

Amplification used 60 Vbeta primers and 13 Jbeta primers. Method: immunoSEQ multiplex PCR; TCRdb's copy keeps in-frame clones and lacks some. Of approximately 73,000 clones listed, 60% to 70% are singletons. Trimming cost V 2 bases and J 7 bases, with 6 bases left between them. The CDR3 is 12 amino acids. Germline-derived CDR1 and CDR2 are MDHEN and SYDVKM. The sequencing sample was made of PBMCs. This sequence originates from a man aged 25 to 45 in good health and CMV-seropositive. The chain combines TRBV28 with TRBJ1-5; maybe TRBD1 (6 bases). CDR3 sequence reads: CASSLRGQPQHF. The DNA of the CDR3 is TGTGCCAGCAGTTTAAGGGGGCAGCCCCAGCATTTT.